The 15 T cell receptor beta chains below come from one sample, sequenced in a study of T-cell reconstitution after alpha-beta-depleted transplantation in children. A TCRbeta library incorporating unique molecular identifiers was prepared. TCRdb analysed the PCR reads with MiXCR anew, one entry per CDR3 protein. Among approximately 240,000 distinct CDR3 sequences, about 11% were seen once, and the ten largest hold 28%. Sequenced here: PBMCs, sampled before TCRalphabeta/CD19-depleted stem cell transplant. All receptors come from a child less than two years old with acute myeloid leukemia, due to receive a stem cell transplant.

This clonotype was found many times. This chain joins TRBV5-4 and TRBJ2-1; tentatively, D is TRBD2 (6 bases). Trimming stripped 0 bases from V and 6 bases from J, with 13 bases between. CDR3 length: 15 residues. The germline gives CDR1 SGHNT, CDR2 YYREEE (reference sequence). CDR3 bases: TGTGCCAGCAGCTTGGGTACTTCTAGCGCCAATGAGCAGTTCTTC. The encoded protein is CASSLGTSSANEQFF.

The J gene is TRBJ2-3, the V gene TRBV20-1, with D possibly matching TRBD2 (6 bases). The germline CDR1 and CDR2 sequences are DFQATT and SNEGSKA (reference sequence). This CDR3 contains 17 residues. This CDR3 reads CSATGGLSGGGTDTQYF. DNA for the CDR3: TGCAGCGCCACGGGTGGGCTTAGCGGCGGGGGCACAGATACGCAGTATTTT.

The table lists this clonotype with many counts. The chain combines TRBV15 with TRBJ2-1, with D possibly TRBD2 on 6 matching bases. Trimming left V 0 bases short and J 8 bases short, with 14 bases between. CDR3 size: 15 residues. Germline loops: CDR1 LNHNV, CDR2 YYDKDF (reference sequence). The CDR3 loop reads CATSRDTPLADEQFF. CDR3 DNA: TGTGCCACCAGCAGAGATACGCCACTAGCCGATGAGCAGTTCTTC.

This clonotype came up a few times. The CDR3 is CASSPTAYSNQPQHF. The CDR3 nucleotides read TGTGCCAGCAGTCCGACAGCATATAGCAATCAGCCCCAGCATTTT. J is TRBJ1-5 and V is TRBV12-3 or TRBV12-4, with TRBD1 as a possible D gene (5 bases). Trimming pared 5 bases from V and 0 bases from J, leaving 11 bases between. The length of the CDR3 is 15 residues.

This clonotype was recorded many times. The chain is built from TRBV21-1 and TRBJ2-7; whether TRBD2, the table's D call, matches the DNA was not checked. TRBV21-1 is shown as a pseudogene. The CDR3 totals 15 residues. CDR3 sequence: CASSKVASGGCQQYF. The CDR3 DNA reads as TGTGCCAGCAGCAAAGTGGCTAGCGGGGGTTGTCAGCAGTACTTC.

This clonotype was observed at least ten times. CDR3: CATSDGGNTEAFF. The CDR3 DNA sequence: TGTGCCACCAGTGATGGAGGGAACACTGAAGCTTTCTTT. The chain is built from TRBV24-1 and TRBJ1-1; D unresolved. The CDR3 runs 13 residues. Germline CDR1 reads KGHDR; CDR2 reads SFDVKD. Trimming shortened V by 3 bases and J by 1 base, and 5 bases separated the two germline ends.

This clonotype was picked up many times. CDR3 coding DNA: TGTGCCAGCAGCGTGCTAGGGGAGCTGTTTTTT. It yields the protein CASSVLGELFF. The chain combines TRBV21-1 with TRBJ2-2. TRBV21-1 is designated a pseudogene. The CDR3 has 11 residues.

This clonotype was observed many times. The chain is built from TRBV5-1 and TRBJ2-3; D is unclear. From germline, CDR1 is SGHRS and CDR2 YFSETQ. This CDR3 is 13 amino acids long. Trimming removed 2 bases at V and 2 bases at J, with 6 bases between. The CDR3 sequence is CASSFTTTDTQYF. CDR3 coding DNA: TGCGCCAGCAGCTTTACAACCACAGATACGCAGTATTTT.

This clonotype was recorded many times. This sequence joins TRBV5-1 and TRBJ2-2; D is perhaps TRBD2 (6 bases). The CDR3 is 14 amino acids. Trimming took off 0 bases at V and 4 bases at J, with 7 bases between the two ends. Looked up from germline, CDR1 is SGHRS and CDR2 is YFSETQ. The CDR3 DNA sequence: TGCGCCAGCAGCTTGGAACTAGCCACCGGGGAGCTGTTTTTT. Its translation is CASSLELATGELFF.

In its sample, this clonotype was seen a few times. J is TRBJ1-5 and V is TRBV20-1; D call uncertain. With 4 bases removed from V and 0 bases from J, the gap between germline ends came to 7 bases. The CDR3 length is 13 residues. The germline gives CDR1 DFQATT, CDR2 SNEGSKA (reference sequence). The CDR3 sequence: CSAMGDSNQPQHF. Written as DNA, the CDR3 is TGCAGTGCTATGGGAGATAGCAATCAGCCCCAGCATTTT.

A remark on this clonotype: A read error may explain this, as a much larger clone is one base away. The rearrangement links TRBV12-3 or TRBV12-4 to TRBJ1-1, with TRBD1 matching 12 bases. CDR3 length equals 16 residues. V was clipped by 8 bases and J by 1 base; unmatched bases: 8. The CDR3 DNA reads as TGTGCCAGCGGTTCCGGGACAGGGGGCTCGAACACTGAAGCTTTCTTT. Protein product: CASGSGTGGSNTEAFF.

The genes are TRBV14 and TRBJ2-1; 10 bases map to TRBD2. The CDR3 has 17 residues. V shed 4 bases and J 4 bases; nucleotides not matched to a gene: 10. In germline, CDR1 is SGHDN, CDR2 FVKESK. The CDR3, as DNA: TGTGCCAGCAGCCGGGAGAAACTAGCGGGGCCTTACAATGAGCAGTTCTTC. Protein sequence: CASSREKLAGPYNEQFF.

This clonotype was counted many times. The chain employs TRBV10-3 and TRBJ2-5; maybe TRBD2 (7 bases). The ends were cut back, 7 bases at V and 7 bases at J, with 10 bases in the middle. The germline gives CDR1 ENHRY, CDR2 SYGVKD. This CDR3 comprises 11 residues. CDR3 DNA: TGTGCCATCAAAGGGGGGGCGACCCAGTACTTC. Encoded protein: CAIKGGATQYF.

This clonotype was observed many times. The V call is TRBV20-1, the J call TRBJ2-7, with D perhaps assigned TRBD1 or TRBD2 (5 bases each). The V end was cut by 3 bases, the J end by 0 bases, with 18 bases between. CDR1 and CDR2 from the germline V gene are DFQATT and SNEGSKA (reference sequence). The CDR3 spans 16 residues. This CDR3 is CSASFRTPGLSYEQYF. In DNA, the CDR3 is TGCAGTGCTAGCTTTCGGACTCCGGGGCTCTCCTACGAGCAGTACTTC.

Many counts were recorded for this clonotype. CDR3 residues: CSAVLSTREQYF. As DNA, the CDR3 is TGCAGCGCTGTCCTGAGTACTCGGGAGCAGTACTTC. The V call is TRBV29-1, the J call TRBJ2-7; no clear D gene. Germline loops: CDR1 SQVTM, CDR2 ANQGSEA. V was trimmed by 7 bases and J by 7 bases, leaving 17 bases between them. The CDR3 has 12 residues.